The 14 T cell receptor beta chains below were found in one sample sequenced in a study of Tregs in tolerant kidney transplant recipients. The nonmyeloablative bone marrow transplants came from related graft donors, with transient mixed chimerism. Only in-frame clones appear in the TCRdb table, and some are missing; sequencing was by immunoSEQ multiplex PCR. The sample holds around 61,000 clones, around 87% seen once. The material sequenced was CD4+ T cells from blood (PBMCs), taken 6 months after the transplant. These receptor sequences come from a human patient who received a combined kidney and bone marrow transplant. Some T cells may have originated in the graft donor.

The rearrangement uses TRBV7-2 and TRBJ1-4, with D tentatively TRBD1 (5 bases). This CDR3 region has 14 residues. In germline, CDR1 is SGHTA, CDR2 FQGNSA. Trimming removed 2 bases at V and 8 bases at J, with 12 bases between. In DNA form, the CDR3 reads TGTGCCAGCAGCTTAAAAGGCAAGGGGGAAAAACTGTTTTTT. It yields the protein CASSLKGKGEKLFF. Based on the CDR3 plus reference TRBV7-2 and TRBJ1-4, the full variable domain is GAGVSQSPSNKVTEKGKDVELRCDPISGHTALYWYRQSLGQGLEFLIYFQGNSAPDKSGLPSDRFSAERTGGSVSTLTIQRTQQEDSAVYLCASSLKGKGEKLFFGSGTQLSVL.

The chain combines TRBV6-1 with TRBJ2-7; 10 bases are a match to TRBD1. The V segment lost 7 bases and the J segment 3 bases; nucleotides outside the gene matches: 6. The germline gives CDR1 MNHNS, CDR2 SASEGT. This CDR3 spans 14 amino acids. The CDR3 is CASTVGTGVYEQYF. The DNA of the CDR3 is TGTGCCAGCACCGTAGGGACAGGGGTCTACGAGCAGTACTTC.

This clone was observed a single time. The gene calls are TRBV5-5 and TRBJ1-2; TRBD1 matches 12 bases. J lost 3 bases, V lost 6 bases, and 12 bases had no gene match. Germline V gives CDR1 SGHKS, CDR2 YYEKEE (reference sequence). The CDR3 loop spans 17 amino acids. For the CDR3, the DNA is TGTGCCAGCATCCTTGCTCCTGGGACAGGGGGCCACTATGGCTACACCTTC. This translates into CASILAPGTGGHYGYTF.

The CDR3 loop is CASSLRRAAVTYEQYF. In nucleotides, the CDR3 is TGTGCCAGCAGCTTGCGCAGGGCGGCCGTAACCTACGAGCAGTACTTC. The chain has TRBV5-6 and TRBJ2-7; weak D call: TRBD1 (5 bases). The CDR3 loop spans 16 amino acids. V lost 1 base and J 2 bases, leaving 16 bases between the germline ends. CDR1 SGHDT and CDR2 YYEEEE come from the germline V gene.

The chain joins TRBV11-3 to TRBJ1-6; no clear D. Germline V gene sequence: CDR1 SGHNT, CDR2 YENEEA. This CDR3 contains 12 residues. Deletions cut 5 bases from V and 7 bases from J, with 6 bases between. CDR3 residues: CASSPTNSPLHF. In nucleotides, the CDR3 is TGTGCCAGCAGCCCGACAAATTCACCCCTCCACTTT.

The rearrangement links TRBV11-1 to TRBJ2-6; tentatively, D is TRBD1 (6 bases). The germline CDR1 and CDR2 sequences are SGHAT and FQDESV (reference sequence). Trimming stripped 3 bases from V and 5 bases from J, with 17 bases between. The CDR3 totals 17 residues. DNA of the CDR3: TGTGCCAGCAGCTTTCCCAGAGAAGGGGGTTGGGCCAACGTCCTGACTTTC. This sequence encodes CASSFPREGGWANVLTF.

This chain uses TRBV9 with TRBJ2-1; perhaps TRBD2 as D (5 bases). V lost 0 bases, J lost 12 bases, and 13 bases lay in between. From germline, CDR1 is SGDLS and CDR2 YYNGEE. The CDR3 is made up of 13 amino acids. The CDR3 sequence is CASSVEPGTGQFF. The CDR3 bases are TGTGCCAGCAGCGTAGAGCCGGGAACGGGGCAGTTCTTC. Based on the CDR3 plus reference TRBV9 and TRBJ2-1, the full variable domain is DSGVTQTPKHLITATGQRVTLRCSPRSGDLSVYWYQQSLDQGLQFLIQYYNGEERAKGNILERFSAQQFPDLHSELNLSSLELGDSALYFCASSVEPGTGQFFGPGTRLTVL.

Regarding this clone: Mismatch with germline at one junction end may stem from a read error. This rearrangement joins TRBV6-5 to TRBJ1-5; TRBD1 aligns across 8 bases. CDR1 and CDR2 (germline): MNHEY, SVGAGI. This CDR3 is built from 14 residues. This chain's CDR3 is CTSSEDRVLQPQHF. As DNA, the CDR3 is TGTACCAGCAGTGAGGACAGGGTCCTTCAGCCCCAGCATTTT.

This chain links TRBV10-3 with TRBJ2-7; 7 positions match TRBD1. J gave up 2 bases and V 10 bases, and 20 bases lay outside the gene matches. This CDR3 is built from 17 residues. Germline V gives CDR1 ENHRY, CDR2 SYGVKD. CDR3 amino acids: CATLSGTAKSTTYEQYF. In DNA form, the CDR3 reads TGTGCCACCCTTTCCGGGACAGCTAAATCCACAACCTACGAGCAGTACTTC.

The chain recombines TRBV7-2 with TRBJ1-4; D is unresolved. Germline assignment: CDR1 SGHTA and CDR2 FQGNSA. Trimming left V 5 bases short and J 7 bases short, with 17 bases between. The CDR3 has 15 residues. CDR3 in amino acids: CASSAQASASEKLFF. The DNA of the CDR3 is TGTGCCAGCAGCGCTCAGGCGTCGGCGAGTGAAAAACTGTTTTTT.

The V gene is TRBV7-9, the J gene TRBJ2-3; TRBD1 agrees at 8 bases. CDR3 length equals 15 residues. Per the germline V gene, CDR1 is SEHNR and CDR2 is FQNEAQ (reference sequence). Trimming at V came to 5 bases and at J to 3 bases, leaving 7 bases not matched to a gene. The CDR3 here is CASSVDRGETDTQYF. The CDR3 DNA reads as TGTGCCAGCAGCGTCGACAGGGGAGAGACAGATACGCAGTATTTT.

The chain has TRBV29-1 and TRBJ2-1; TRBD2 agrees at 8 bases. This CDR3 is built from 14 residues. V was clipped by 5 bases and J by 3 bases; unmatched bases: 6. Germline CDR1 SQVTM, CDR2 ANQGSEA. The CDR3: CSVFSGKSYNEQFF. CDR3 DNA: TGCAGCGTTTTTAGCGGGAAAAGCTACAATGAGCAGTTCTTC.

This clone is a singleton in its sample. The J gene is TRBJ2-5, the V gene TRBV12-2; the table's TRBD1 call for D was not verified on the DNA. Gene TRBJ2-7 matches the end of the DNA better, so the J call may be wrong. TRBV12-2 represents a pseudogene. The CDR3 is 14 residues long. The CDR3 DNA reads as TGTGCAAGTCGCTCACGGGACAGGACCTACGAGCAGTACTTC. It yields the protein CASRSRDRTYEQYF.

The chain recombines TRBV5-1 with TRBJ2-7; TRBD1 matches 7 bases. Trimming cost V 4 bases and J 6 bases; bases outside gene matches: 4. The CDR3 length is 12 residues. Germline CDR1 is SGHRS and CDR2 is YFSETQ. CDR3 sequence (DNA): TGCGCCAGCAGCCTGGCAGGGGGCGAGCAGTACTTC. This gives the protein CASSLAGGEQYF.